The clone carrying this T cell receptor (beta chain) was seen many times. The data are from a study of kidney transplant recipient with SARS-CoV-2 infection. In TCRdb, the reads were re-called with MiXCR into one record per CDR3 protein. The sample carries about 240,000 distinct CDR3 sequences, around 30% recorded once. Unmatched junction bases numbered 10, after V lost 5 bases and J lost 3 bases. This CDR3 comprises 15 residues. Germline V lookup: CDR1 MDHEN, CDR2 SYDVKM. The TCR was taken from a male patient in his thirties who had COVID-19 and was a kidney transplant recipient. These T cells may partly come from the graft donor. This specimen was a blood sample, taken at baseline and on roughly day 110 from a kidney transplant recipient. The chain is built from TRBV28 and TRBJ2-7, with 7 bases aligning to TRBD2. In nucleotides, the CDR3 is TGTGCCAGCAGTCCGACCGGCGGGACTAACTACGAGCAGTACTTC. Translation: CASSPTGGTNYEQYF.